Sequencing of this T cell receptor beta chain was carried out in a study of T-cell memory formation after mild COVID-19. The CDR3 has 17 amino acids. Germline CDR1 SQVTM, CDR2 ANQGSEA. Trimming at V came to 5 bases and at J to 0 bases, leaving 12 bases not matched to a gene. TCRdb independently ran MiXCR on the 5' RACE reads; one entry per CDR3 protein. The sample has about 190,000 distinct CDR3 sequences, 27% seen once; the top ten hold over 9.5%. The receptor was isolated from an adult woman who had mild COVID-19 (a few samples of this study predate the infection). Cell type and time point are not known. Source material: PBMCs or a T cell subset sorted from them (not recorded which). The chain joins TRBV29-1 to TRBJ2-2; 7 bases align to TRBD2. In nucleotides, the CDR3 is TGCAGCGTTTTCACCGTTGGACTAGTCGCGAACACCGGGGAGCTGTTTTTT. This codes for CSVFTVGLVANTGELFF.